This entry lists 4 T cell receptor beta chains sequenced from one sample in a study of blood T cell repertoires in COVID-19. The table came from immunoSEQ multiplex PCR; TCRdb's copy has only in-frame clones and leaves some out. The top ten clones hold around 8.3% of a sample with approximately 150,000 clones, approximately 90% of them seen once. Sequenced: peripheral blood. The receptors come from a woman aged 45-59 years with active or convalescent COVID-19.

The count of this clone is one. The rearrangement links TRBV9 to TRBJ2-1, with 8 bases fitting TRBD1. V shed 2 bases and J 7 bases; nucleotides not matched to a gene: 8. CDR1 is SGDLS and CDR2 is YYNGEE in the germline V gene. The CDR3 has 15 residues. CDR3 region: CASSVSQGVRNEQFF. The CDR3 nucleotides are TGTGCCAGCAGCGTTTCACAGGGGGTGAGGAATGAGCAGTTCTTC.

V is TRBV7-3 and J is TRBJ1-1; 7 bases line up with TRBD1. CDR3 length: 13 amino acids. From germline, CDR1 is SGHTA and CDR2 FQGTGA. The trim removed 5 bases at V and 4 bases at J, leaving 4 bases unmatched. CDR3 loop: CASSGAGGTEAFF. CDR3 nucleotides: TGTGCCAGCAGCGGGGCAGGGGGCACTGAAGCTTTCTTT.

Here the CDR3 reads CARSQDRENGYTF. DNA of the CDR3: TGTGCCAGAAGCCAGGACAGGGAAAATGGCTACACCTTC. The V gene is TRBV5-3, the J gene TRBJ1-2, with TRBD1 matching 8 bases. TRBV5-3 is an open reading frame whose function is uncertain. V shed 4 bases and J 6 bases; nucleotides not matched to a gene: 5. The CDR3 has 13 residues.

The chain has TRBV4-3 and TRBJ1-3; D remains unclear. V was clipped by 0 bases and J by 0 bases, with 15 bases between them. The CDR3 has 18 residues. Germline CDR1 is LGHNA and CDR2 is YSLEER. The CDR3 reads CASSQEDYQAFSGNTIYF. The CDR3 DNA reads TGCGCCAGCAGCCAAGAAGATTACCAGGCCTTCTCTGGAAACACCATATATTTT.